A selection of T cell receptor beta chains follows, all from one sample in a study of blood T cell repertoires in COVID-19. Sequencing used immunoSEQ multiplex PCR; TCRdb keeps in-frame clones, though not all of them. The profile covers about 330,000 clones, with around 87% appearing a single time and less than 6% taken by the ten largest. The sequencing sample was made of PBMCs or T cells enriched from blood (not recorded which). These receptors were collected from a woman in her twenties or thirties who had recovered from COVID-19. The CDR3 runs from the conserved cysteine through the conserved F or W. Expanded clones are given a class, and other clones once, few, many or no size at all.

cdr3_aa	j_call	clone_size	v_call
CATDGQGLTGELFF	TRBJ2-2	-	TRBV19
CASSYGEGPDTQYF	TRBJ2-3	-	TRBV6-5
CASSPQASSYEQYF	TRBJ2-7	-	TRBV18
CAITYSGSYNEQFF	TRBJ2-1	once	TRBV10-3
CASSSLGLAGETQYF	TRBJ2-5	-	TRBV7-3
CAWSSSGEKLFF	TRBJ1-4	-	TRBV30
CSASGLGQANTGELFF	TRBJ2-2	-	TRBV20-1
CASSSGGEQYF	TRBJ2-7	-	TRBV14
CASSLASGVQETQYF	TRBJ2-5	-	TRBV5-1
CASSLEDSLLNTEAFF	TRBJ1-1	-	TRBV28
CASTPVGRGSTEAFF	TRBJ1-1	-	TRBV6-5
CASSGVTSNTEAFF	TRBJ1-1	once	TRBV2
CASSIRGQETQYF	TRBJ2-5	-	TRBV5-6
CASSRAGERTQYF	TRBJ2-5	-	TRBV5-4
CASSFYGARETQYF	TRBJ2-5	-	TRBV5-4
CASSQDRGGGVVYEQYF	TRBJ2-7	once	TRBV4-3
CASSESDRAVQYF	TRBJ2-4	-	TRBV2
CASSPNLPGQGLNSPLHF	TRBJ1-6	-	TRBV18
CASRVGQASEKLFF	TRBJ1-4	-	TRBV28
CASSGDRGRDQPQHF	TRBJ1-5	-	TRBV5-5
CASSQDGTVGYTF	TRBJ1-2	-	TRBV14
CASSSTGASGYTF	TRBJ1-2	-	TRBV12-3/TRBV12-4
CASSFLEDSYVAGYTF	TRBJ1-2	-	TRBV7-2
CASSLQRGPRETQYF	TRBJ2-5	-	TRBV7-7
CASSQPGQTETQYF	TRBJ2-5	-	TRBV3-1/TRBV3-2
CASPSQYF	TRBJ2-5	once	TRBV10-1
CASSLYRTGALYEQYF	TRBJ2-7	-	TRBV4-1
CASSIQGAEAFF	TRBJ1-1	-	TRBV19
CASREVSSGNTIYF	TRBJ1-3	-	TRBV6-5
CATSDLWGRTGNGYTF	TRBJ1-2	-	TRBV24-1
CASSLAGGEYEQYF	TRBJ2-7	few	TRBV9
CSVEAGQGYGYTF	TRBJ1-2	-	TRBV29-1
CASSFSGRETQYF	TRBJ2-5	-	TRBV5-1
CASSQEGLGGYEQYF	TRBJ2-7	-	TRBV3-1/TRBV3-2
CASSQQGIYLFF	TRBJ1-4	-	TRBV23-1
CASATAAWETQYF	TRBJ2-5	-	TRBV2
CASSIGQKDTEAFF	TRBJ1-1	-	TRBV5-1
CASSWRHSTDTQYF	TRBJ2-3	-	TRBV27
CASSFSGVGQYF	TRBJ2-7	-	TRBV11-2
CAIKRGAEGRDTEAFF	TRBJ1-1	-	TRBV10-3
CASRSSGGFSYNEQFF	TRBJ2-1	-	TRBV19
CASSLDAVSLPQHF	TRBJ1-5	-	TRBV7-2